What follows are 8 T cell receptor beta chains derived from one specimen sequenced in a study of T-cell reconstitution after alpha-beta-depleted transplantation in children. Unique molecular identifiers were built into the TCRbeta library. TCRdb itself ran the PCR reads through MiXCR, one entry per CDR3 protein. The sample carries over 85,000 distinct CDR3 sequences, around 10% recorded once. The sample here was PBMCs from the stem cell graft donor, taken from the stem cell graft. The source of these receptors is a human donor who donated a stem cell graft to a child with acute lymphoblastic leukemia.

This clonotype has ten or more counts. V usage is TRBV5-1 and J usage is TRBJ2-1; D is perhaps TRBD2 (5 bases). The length of the CDR3 is 15 residues. V lost 4 bases and J lost 8, with 19 bases in between. Germline assignment: CDR1 SGHRS and CDR2 YFSETQ. This chain's CDR3 is CASSVDRGTIDEQFF. CDR3 in DNA: TGCGCCAGCAGCGTCGACCGGGGTACTATCGATGAGCAGTTCTTC.

This clonotype has a count of ten or more. The rearrangement uses TRBV9 and TRBJ1-2; D may be TRBD1 (5 bases). The V and J ends lost 3 bases and 6 bases respectively, with 12 bases between them. Germline CDR1 and CDR2: SGDLS and YYNGEE. CDR3 length: 13 residues. CDR3 residues: CASSADTLDGYTF. The CDR3 coding sequence is TGTGCCAGCAGCGCGGACACCCTTGATGGCTACACCTTC.

This clonotype was counted ten times or more. The chain employs TRBV12-3 or TRBV12-4 and TRBJ1-2; D is ambiguous. The CDR3 length is 12 residues. The ends were cut back, 3 bases at V and 8 bases at J, with 10 bases in the middle. Here the CDR3 reads CASSLGSKGYTF. The DNA of the CDR3 is TGTGCCAGCAGTTTGGGATCAAAGGGCTACACCTTC.

This clonotype occurred many times. The gene calls are TRBV20-1 and TRBJ2-7; TRBD2 agrees at 9 bases. The CDR3 sequence is 12 residues long. J lost 9 bases, V lost 1 base, and 4 bases had no gene match. Germline values: CDR1 DFQATT, CDR2 SNEGSKA (reference sequence). CDR3 DNA sequence: TGCAGTGCTAGAGCGACTAGCGGACCGCAGTACTTC. It specifies CSARATSGPQYF.

Concerning this clonotype: A much more abundant neighbour one base away suggests this may be a read error. This chain links TRBV3-1 with TRBJ2-1; TRBD2 agrees at 11 bases. Germline CDR1 LGHDT, CDR2 YNNKEL (reference sequence). CDR3 length: 15 residues. Trimming took 5 bases from V and 5 from J; bases not matched to a gene: 5. CDR3 amino acids: CASSFSGGDNNEQFF. Here the CDR3 DNA reads TGTGCCAGCAGCTTTAGCGGGGGGGACAACAATGAGCAGTTCTTC.

On this clonotype: The conserved phenylalanine or tryptophan is not found at the CDR3 terminus, so this likely reflects a read error. This chain connects TRBV6-1 to TRBJ1-1, with 7 bases matching TRBD1. The CDR3 runs 14 residues. Trimming took 5 bases from V and 3 from J; bases not matched to a gene: 6. CDR1 and CDR2 from the germline V gene are MNHNS and SASEGT. CDR3 residues: CASSTRQGYTEAFL. The CDR3 DNA reads TGTGCCAGCAGTACCAGACAGGGCTACACTGAAGCTTTCTTG.

This clonotype was counted ten times or more. Compared with germline, one end of the junction differs, possibly owing to a read error. V usage is TRBV7-7 and J usage is TRBJ2-5; TRBD2 aligns across 13 bases. Germline CDR1 reads SSHAT; CDR2 reads FNYEAQ (reference sequence). This CDR3 is built from 18 residues. The CDR3 region has the DNA TGTGCTAGCAGTGTCGGGACTAGCGGGACCGATCGGAGAGAGACCCAGTACTTC. Translated, it gives CASSVGTSGTDRRETQYF. The entire variable domain, with the rest obtained from reference TRBV7-7 and TRBJ2-5, is as follows: GAGVSQSPRYKVTKRGQDVTLRCDPISSHATLYWYQQALGQGPEFLTYFNYEAQPDKSGLPSDRFSAERPEGSISTLTIQRTEQRDSAMYRCASSVGTSGTDRRETQYFGPGTRLLVL.

As to this clonotype: This sequence may be a read error, since a much larger clone differs from it by one base. This chain connects TRBV7-2 to TRBJ2-7, with TRBD2 as a possible D gene (5 bases). This CDR3 region has 17 residues. Germline values: CDR1 SGHTA, CDR2 FQGNSA. CDR3 sequence (DNA): TGTGCCATCAGCCTAAAGGTTGGAGCGGCTCACTCCTACGAGCAGTACTTC. Translation gives CAISLKVGAAHSYEQYF.